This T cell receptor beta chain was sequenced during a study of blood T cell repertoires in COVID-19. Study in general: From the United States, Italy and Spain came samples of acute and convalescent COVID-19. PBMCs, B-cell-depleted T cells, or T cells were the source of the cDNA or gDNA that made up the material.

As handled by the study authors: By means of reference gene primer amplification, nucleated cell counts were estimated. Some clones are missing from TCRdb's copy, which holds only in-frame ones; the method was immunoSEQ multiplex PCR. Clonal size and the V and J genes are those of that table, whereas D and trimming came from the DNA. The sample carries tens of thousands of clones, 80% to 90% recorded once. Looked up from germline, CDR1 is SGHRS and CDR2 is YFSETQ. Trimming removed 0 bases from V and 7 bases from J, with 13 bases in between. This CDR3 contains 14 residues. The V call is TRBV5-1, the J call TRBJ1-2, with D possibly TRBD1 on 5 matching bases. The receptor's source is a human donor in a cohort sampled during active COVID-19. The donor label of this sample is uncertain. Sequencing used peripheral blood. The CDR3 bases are TGCGCCAGCAGCTTGGACAGGTCCCGACGTGGCTACACCTTC. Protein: CASSLDRSRRGYTF.